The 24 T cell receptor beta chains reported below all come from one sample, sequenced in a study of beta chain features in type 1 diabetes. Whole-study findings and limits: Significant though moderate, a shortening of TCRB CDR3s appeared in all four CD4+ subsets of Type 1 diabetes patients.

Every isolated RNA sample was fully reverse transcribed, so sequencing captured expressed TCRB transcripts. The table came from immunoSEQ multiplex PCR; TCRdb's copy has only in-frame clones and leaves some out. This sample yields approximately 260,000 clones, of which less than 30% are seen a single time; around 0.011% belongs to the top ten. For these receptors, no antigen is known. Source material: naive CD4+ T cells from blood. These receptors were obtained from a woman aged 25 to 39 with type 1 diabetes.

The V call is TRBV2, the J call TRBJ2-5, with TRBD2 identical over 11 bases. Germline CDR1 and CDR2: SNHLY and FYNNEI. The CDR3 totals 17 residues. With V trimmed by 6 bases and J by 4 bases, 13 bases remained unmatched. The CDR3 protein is CASRMGLAGGKGETQYF. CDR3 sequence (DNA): TGTGCCAGCAGGATGGGGCTAGCGGGAGGAAAGGGAGAGACCCAGTACTTC.

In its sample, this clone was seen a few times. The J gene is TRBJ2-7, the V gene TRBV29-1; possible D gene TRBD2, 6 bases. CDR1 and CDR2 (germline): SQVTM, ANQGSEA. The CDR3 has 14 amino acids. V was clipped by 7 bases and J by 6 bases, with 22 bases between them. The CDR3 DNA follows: TGCAGCGGGGAAATTGATGGAGGGTCCGGCGAGCAGTACTTC. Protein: CSGEIDGGSGEQYF.

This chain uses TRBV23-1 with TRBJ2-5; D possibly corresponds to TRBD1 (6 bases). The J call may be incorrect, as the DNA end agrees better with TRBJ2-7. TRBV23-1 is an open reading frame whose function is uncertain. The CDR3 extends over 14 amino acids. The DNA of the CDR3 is TGCGCCAGCAGTCAATTTGGGACACCATACGAGCAGTACTTC. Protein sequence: CASSQFGTPYEQYF.

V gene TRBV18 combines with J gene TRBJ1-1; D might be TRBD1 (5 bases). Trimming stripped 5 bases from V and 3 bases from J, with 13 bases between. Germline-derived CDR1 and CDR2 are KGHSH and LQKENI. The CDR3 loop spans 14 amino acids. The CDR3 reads CASSSNGGDTEAFF. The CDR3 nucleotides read TGTGCCAGCTCATCGAACGGAGGGGACACTGAAGCTTTCTTT. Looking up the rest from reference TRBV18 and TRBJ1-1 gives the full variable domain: NAGVMQNPRHLVRRRGQEARLRCSPMKGHSHVYWYRQLPEEGLKFMVYLQKENIIDESGMPKERFSAEFPKEGPSILRIQQVVRGDSAAYFCASSSNGGDTEAFFGQGTRLTVV.

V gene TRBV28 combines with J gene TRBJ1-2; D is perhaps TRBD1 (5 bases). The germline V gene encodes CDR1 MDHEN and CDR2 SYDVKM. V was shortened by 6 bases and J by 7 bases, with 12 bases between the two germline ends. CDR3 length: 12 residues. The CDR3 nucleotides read TGTGCCAGCAGGGGCAGGGATGGTGGCTACACCTTC. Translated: CASRGRDGGYTF.

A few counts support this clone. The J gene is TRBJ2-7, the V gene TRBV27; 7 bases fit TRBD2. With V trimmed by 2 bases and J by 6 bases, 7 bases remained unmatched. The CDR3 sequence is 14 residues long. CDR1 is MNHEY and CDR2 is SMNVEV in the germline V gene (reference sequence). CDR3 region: CASSLIGLGAEQYF. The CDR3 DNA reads TGTGCCAGCAGTTTAATAGGACTAGGGGCCGAGCAGTACTTC.

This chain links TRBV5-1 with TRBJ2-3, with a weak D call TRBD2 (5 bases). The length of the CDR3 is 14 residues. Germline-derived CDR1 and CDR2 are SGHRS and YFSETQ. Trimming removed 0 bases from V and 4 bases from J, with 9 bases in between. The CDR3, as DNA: TGCGCCAGCAGCTTGGCCTTAGCGCCAGATACGCAGTATTTT. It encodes CASSLALAPDTQYF.

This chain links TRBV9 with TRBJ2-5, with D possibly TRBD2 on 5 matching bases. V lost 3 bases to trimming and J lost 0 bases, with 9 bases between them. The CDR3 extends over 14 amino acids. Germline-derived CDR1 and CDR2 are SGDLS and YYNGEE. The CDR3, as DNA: TGTGCCAGCAGCGCGGCGGGCCACCAAGAGACCCAGTACTTC. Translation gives CASSAAGHQETQYF. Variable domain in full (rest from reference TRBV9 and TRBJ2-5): DSGVTQTPKHLITATGQRVTLRCSPRSGDLSVYWYQQSLDQGLQFLIQYYNGEERAKGNILERFSAQQFPDLHSELNLSSLELGDSALYFCASSAAGHQETQYFGPGTRLLVL.

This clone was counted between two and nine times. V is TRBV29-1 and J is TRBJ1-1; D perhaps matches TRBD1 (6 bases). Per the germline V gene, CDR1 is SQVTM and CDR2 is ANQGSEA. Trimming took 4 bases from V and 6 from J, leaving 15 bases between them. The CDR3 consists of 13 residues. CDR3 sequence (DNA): TGCAGCGTTGGGTCAGGGGTAGGGTCTGAAGCTTTCTTT. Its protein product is CSVGSGVGSEAFF.

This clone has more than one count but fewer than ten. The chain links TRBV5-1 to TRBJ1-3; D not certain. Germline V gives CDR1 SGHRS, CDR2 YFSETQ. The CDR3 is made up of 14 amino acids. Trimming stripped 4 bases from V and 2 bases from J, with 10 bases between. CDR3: CASSVGDPGNTIYF. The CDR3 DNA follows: TGCGCCAGCAGCGTCGGGGATCCTGGAAACACCATATATTTT.

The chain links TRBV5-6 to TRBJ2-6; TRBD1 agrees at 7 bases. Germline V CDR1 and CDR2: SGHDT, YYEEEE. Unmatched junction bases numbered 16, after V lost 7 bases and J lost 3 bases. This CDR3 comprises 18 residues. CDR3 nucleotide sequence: TGTGCCAGCGCCCCGACAGGGTTATTTTCTGTTGGGGCCAACGTCCTGACTTTC. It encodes CASAPTGLFSVGANVLTF.

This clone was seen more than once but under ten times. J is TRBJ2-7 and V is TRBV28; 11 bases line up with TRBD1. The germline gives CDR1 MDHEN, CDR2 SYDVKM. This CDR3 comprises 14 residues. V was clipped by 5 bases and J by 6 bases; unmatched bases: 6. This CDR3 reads CASSPRDRGGEQYF. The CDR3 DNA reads TGTGCCAGCAGTCCCAGGGACAGGGGGGGCGAGCAGTACTTC.

The CDR3 DNA sequence: TGCGCCAGCAAGGGACAGGGGGCTAACTATGGCTACACCTTC. Residues: CASKGQGANYGYTF. The chain employs TRBV5-1 and TRBJ1-2; 11 nucleotides align to TRBD1. CDR3 length: 14 residues. The germline gives CDR1 SGHRS, CDR2 YFSETQ. The V gene end was trimmed by 6 bases and the J gene end by 0 bases; junction bases not matched to a gene: 1.

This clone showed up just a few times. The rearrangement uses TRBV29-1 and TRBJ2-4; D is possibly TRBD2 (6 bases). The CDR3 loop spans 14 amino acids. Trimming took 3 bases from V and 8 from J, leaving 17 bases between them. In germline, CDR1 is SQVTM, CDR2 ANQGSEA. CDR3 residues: CSVDPGSGVDIQYF. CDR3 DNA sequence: TGCAGCGTTGACCCAGGGTCGGGGGTAGACATTCAGTACTTC. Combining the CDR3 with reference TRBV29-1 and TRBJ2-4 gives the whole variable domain SAVISQKPSRDICQRGTSLTIQCQVDSQVTMMFWYRQQPGQSLTLIATANQGSEATYESGFVIDKFPISRPNLTFSTLTVSNMSPEDSSIYLCSVDPGSGVDIQYFGAGTRLSVL.

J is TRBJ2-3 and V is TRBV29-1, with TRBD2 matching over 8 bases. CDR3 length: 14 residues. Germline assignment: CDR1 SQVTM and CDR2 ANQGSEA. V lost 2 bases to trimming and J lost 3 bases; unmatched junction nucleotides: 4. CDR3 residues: CSVEKGLETDTQYF. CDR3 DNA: TGCAGCGTTGAAAAGGGACTAGAAACAGATACGCAGTATTTT.

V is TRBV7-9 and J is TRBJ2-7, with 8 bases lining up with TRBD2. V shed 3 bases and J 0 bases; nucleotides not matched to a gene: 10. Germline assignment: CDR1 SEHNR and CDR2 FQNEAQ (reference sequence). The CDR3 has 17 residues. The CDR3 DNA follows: TGTGCCAGCAGCTTGGACCGACTTAGCGGGGACTCCTACGAGCAGTACTTC. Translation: CASSLDRLSGDSYEQYF.

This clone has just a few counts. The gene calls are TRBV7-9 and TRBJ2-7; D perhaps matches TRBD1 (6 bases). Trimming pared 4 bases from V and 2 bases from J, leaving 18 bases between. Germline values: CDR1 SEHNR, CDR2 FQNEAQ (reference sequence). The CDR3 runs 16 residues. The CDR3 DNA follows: TGTGCCAGCAGCTCCCTGAGGGGGTCCAGGACCTACGAGCAGTACTTC. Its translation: CASSSLRGSRTYEQYF.

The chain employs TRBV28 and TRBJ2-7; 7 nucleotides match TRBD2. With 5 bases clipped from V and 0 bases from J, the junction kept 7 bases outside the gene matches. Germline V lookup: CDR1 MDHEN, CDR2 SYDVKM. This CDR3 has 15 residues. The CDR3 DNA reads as TGTGCCAGCAGTCCCCTAGCGGATGACTCCTACGAGCAGTACTTC. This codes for CASSPLADDSYEQYF.

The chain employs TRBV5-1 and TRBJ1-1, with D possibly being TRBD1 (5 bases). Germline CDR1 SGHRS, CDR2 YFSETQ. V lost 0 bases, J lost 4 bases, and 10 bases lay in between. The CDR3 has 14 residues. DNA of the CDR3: TGCGCCAGCAGCTTGGTAGGGGAATCCACTGAAGCTTTCTTT. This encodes CASSLVGESTEAFF.

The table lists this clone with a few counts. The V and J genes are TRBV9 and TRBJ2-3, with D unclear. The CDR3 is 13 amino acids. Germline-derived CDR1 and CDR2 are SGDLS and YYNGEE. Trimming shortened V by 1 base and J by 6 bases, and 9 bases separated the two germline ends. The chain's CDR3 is CASSVNKWDTQYF. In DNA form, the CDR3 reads TGTGCCAGCAGCGTAAACAAATGGGATACGCAGTATTTT.

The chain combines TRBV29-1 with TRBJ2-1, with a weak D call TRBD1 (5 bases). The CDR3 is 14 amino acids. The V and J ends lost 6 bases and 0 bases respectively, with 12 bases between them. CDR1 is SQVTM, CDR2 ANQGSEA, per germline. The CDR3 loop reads CSVDSRSSYNEQFF. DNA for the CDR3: TGCAGCGTCGACAGCCGGAGCTCCTACAATGAGCAGTTCTTC.

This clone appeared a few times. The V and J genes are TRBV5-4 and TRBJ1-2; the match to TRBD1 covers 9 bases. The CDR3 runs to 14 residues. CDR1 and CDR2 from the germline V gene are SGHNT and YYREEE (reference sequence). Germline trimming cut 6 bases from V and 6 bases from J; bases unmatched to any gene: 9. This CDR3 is CASIQTGTGNGYTF. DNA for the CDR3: TGTGCCAGCATCCAAACCGGGACAGGGAATGGCTACACCTTC. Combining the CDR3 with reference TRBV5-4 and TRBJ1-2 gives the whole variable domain ETGVTQSPTHLIKTRGQQVTLRCSSQSGHNTVSWYQQALGQGPQFIFQYYREEENGRGNFPPRFSGLQFPNYSSELNVNALELDDSALYLCASIQTGTGNGYTFGSGTRLTVV.

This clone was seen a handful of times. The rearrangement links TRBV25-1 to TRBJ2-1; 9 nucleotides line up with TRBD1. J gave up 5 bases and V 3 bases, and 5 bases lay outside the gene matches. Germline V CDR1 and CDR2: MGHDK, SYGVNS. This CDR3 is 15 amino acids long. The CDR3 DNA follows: TGTGCCAGCAGTGATCTACAGGGGGCGGACAATGAGCAGTTCTTC. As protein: CASSDLQGADNEQFF.

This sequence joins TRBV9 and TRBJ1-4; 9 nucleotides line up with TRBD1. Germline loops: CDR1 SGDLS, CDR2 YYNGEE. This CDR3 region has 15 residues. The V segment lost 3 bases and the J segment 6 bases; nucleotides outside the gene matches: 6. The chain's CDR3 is CASSGLGQGHEKLFF. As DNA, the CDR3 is TGTGCCAGCAGCGGGTTGGGACAGGGACATGAAAAACTGTTTTTT.